In this sample, the clone carrying this T cell receptor beta chain is medium-sized (0.01 to 0.1%). In TCRdb, the 5' RACE reads were re-called with MiXCR into one record per CDR3 protein. The sample lists thousands of distinct CDR3 sequences; around 16% were seen once. Trimming left V 1 base short and J 3 bases short, with 7 bases between. Looked up from germline, CDR1 is SGHVS and CDR2 is FQNEAQ. CDR3 length equals 15 residues. This receptor was identified in a female donor with breast cancer. Sequenced material: memory CD4+ T cells sorted from blood. Described subset: memory CD4+ T cells, CD4+CD45RO+CD25-. This chain connects TRBV7-8 to TRBJ1-6; perhaps TRBD1 as D (5 bases). CDR3 DNA sequence: TGTGCCAGCAGCTTAGGGGGGGGCTATAATTCACCCCTCCACTTT. Translating it yields CASSLGGGYNSPLHF.